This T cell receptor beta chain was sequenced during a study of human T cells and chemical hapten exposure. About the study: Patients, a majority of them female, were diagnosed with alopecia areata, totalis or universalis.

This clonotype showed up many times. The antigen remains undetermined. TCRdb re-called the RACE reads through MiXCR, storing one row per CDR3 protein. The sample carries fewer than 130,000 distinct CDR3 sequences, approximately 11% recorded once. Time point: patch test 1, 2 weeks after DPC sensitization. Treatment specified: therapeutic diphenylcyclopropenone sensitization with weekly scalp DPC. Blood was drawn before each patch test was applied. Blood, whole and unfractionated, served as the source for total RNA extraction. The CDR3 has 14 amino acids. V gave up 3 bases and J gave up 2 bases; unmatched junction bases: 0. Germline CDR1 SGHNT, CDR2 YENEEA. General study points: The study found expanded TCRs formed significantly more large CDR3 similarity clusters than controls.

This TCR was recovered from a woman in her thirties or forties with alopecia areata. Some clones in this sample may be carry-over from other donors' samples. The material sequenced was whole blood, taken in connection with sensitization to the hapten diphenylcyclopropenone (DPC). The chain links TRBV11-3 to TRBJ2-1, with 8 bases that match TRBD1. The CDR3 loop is CASSLGQAYNEQFF. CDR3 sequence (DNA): TGTGCCAGCAGCTTGGGACAGGCCTACAATGAGCAGTTCTTC.